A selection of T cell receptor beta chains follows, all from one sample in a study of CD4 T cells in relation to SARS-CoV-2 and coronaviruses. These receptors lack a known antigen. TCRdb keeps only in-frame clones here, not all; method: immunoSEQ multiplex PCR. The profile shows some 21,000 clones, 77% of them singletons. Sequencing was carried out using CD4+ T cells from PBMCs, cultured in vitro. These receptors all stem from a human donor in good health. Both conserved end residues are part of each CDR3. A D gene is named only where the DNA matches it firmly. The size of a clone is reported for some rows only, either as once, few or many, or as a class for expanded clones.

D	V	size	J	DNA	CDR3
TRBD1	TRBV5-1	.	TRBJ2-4	TGCGCCAGCAGCTTTCAGGGGGCGAAAAACATTCAGTACTTC	CASSFQGAKNIQYF
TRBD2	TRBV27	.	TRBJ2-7	TGTGCCAGCAGGGGAGAGGCGGGAGTTCGTAATTACGAGCAGTACTTC	CASRGEAGVRNYEQYF
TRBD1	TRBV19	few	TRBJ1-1	TGTGCCAGTAGTGCGGACAGGGGGAACACTGAAGCTTTCTTT	CASSADRGNTEAFF
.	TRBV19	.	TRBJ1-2	TGTGCCAGTACCAACGACAGGACTTTCTATGGCTACACCTTC	CASTNDRTFYGYTF
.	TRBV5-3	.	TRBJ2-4	TGTGCCAGAGCAAGATTCCTAGCCAAAAACATTCAGTACTTC	CARARFLAKNIQYF
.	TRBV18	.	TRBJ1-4	TGTGCCAGCTCACCGGGCACCAATGAAAAACTGTTTTTT	CASSPGTNEKLFF
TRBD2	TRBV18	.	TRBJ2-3	TGTGCCAGCTCACCCGGACTAGCGGGCCTCACAGATACGCAGTATTTT	CASSPGLAGLTDTQYF
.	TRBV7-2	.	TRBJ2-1	TGTGCCAGCAGCTTTAAGGGTGTAAATGAGCAGTTCTTC	CASSFKGVNEQFF
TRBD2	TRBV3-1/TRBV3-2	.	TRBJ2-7	TGTGCCAGCAGCCAAGATTGGTCTGATAAGCGGGATGTTTGTGAGCAGTACTTC	CASSQDWSDKRDVCEQYF
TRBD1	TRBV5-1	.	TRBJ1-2	TGCGCCAGCAGCCAGGGGGACAGGGCCTATGGCTACACCTTC	CASSQGDRAYGYTF
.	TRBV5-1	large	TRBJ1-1	TGCGCCAGCAGGACTACTCGGGAGAACACTGAAGCTTTCTTT	CASRTTRENTEAFF
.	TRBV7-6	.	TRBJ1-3	TGTGCCAGCAGCTTAATTGAGCGGGGGCCGGCTGGAAACACCATATATTTT	CASSLIERGPAGNTIYF
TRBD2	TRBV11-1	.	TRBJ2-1	TGTGCCAGCAGCTTAGGCCTAGCGGGAGAGACTGAGCAGTTCTTC	CASSLGLAGETEQFF
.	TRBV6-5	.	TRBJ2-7	TGTGCCAGCAGTTACGCATCGGACCGGGCCGAGCAGTACTTC	CASSYASDRAEQYF
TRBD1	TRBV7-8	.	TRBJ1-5	TGTGCCAGCAGCCCAGGGGAGGGGGCTTATCAGCCCCAGCATTTT	CASSPGEGAYQPQHF
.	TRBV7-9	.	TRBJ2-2	TGTGCCAGCAGCCGTCTAACGGAAAACGGGGGGGAGCTGTTTTTT	CASSRLTENGGELFF
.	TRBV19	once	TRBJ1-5	TGTGCCAGTAGTAAGGAGCGCCACGGGGGGAATCAGCCCCAGCATTTT	CASSKERHGGNQPQHF
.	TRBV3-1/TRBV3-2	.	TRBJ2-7	TGTGCCAGCAGCCCACCCCCCAACCACAGCTCCTACGAGCAGTACTTC	CASSPPPNHSSYEQYF
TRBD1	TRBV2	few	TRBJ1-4	TGTGCCAGCAGCAAGGACAGGGAAGGGGGACGGGAAAAACTGTTTTTT	CASSKDREGGREKLFF
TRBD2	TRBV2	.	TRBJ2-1	TGTGCCAGCAAGCGGACTCGGCTAGCGGGAGGGGCGGGGAGCGATGAGCAGTTCTTC	CASKRTRLAGGAGSDEQFF
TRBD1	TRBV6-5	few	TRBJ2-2	TGTGCCAGCAGTTACTCGGACAGGCTTAACACCGGGGAGCTGTTTTTT	CASSYSDRLNTGELFF
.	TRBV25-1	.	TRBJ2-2	TGTGCCAGCAGTCGGAGGGCGGTGGCCACCGGGGAGCTGTTTTTT	CASSRRAVATGELFF
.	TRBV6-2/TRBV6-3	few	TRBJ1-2	TGTGCCAGCAGTTACGGTTCCCCGAGGGGGAAGGGGCGCGACTATGGCTACACCTTC	CASSYGSPRGKGRDYGYTF
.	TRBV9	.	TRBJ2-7	TGTGCCAGCAGCTCCGGGGCCGGAGCCGAGCAGTACTTC	CASSSGAGAEQYF
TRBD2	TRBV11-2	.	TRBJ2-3	TGTGCCAGCAGCCGAGGACTAGCGGGACCAAGGGGAGATACGCAGTATTTT	CASSRGLAGPRGDTQYF
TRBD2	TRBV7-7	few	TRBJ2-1	TGTGCTAGCAGCTTGGGACTAGCAGGGGGTGAGCAGTTCTTC	CASSLGLAGGEQFF
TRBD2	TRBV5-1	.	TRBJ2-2	TGCGCCAGCAGCTTGGATAGCGGGGTTAACACCGGGGAGCTGTTTTTT	CASSLDSGVNTGELFF
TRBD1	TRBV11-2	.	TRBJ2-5	TGTGCCAGCAGCCCGCGGACAGGGCAAGAGACCCAGTACTTC	CASSPRTGQETQYF
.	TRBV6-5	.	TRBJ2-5	TGTGCCAGCAGGGGTACAGGGAGAGAGACCCAGTACTTC	CASRGTGRETQYF
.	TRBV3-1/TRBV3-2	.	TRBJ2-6	TGTGCCAGCAGCTTAGGGCGTTCTGGGGCCAACGTCCTGACTTTC	CASSLGRSGANVLTF
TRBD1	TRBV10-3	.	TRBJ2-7	TGTGCCATCAGTGAGTCGAGGACAGGGGATACCTACGAGCAGTACTTC	CAISESRTGDTYEQYF
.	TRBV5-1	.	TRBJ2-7	TGCGCCAGCAGCTTTAGGGGCTCCTACGAGCAGTACTTC	CASSFRGSYEQYF
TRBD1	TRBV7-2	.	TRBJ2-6	TGTGCCAGCAGCTTGGTCGGGACAGCTTCCTCTGGGGCCAACGTCCTGACTTTC	CASSLVGTASSGANVLTF
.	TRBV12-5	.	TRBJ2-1	TGTGCTAGTGGGCCCGACAGCGCTCAACTATACAATGAGCAGTTCTTC	CASGPDSAQLYNEQFF
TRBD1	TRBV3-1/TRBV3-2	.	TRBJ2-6	TGTGCCAGCAGCCAGGGTTTCTGGACAGGGGCTGGGGCCAACGTCCTGACTTTC	CASSQGFWTGAGANVLTF
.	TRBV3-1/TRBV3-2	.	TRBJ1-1	TGTGCCAGCAGCCGCGGGACTACCTCAGAGGACACTGAAGCTTTCTTT	CASSRGTTSEDTEAFF
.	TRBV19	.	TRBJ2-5	TGTGCCAGTAGTATAAGGCCCGAGGAGACCCAGTACTTC	CASSIRPEETQYF
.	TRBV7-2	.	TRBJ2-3	TGTGCCAGCAGCTTAGGTCTTCCAGCGACAGATACGCAGTATTTT	CASSLGLPATDTQYF
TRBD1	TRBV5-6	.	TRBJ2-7	TGTGCCAGCAGGGACAGGAGAAGGTACGAGCAGTACTTC	CASRDRRRYEQYF
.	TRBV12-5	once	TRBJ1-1	TGTGCTAGTGGTTGGCAGGGATTGGGCACTGAAGCTTTCTTT	CASGWQGLGTEAFF
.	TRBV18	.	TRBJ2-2	TGTGCCAGCTCACCATTGTCGGAGGGAACCGGGGAGCTGTTTTTT	CASSPLSEGTGELFF
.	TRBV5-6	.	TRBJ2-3	TGTGCCAGCAGCTTGCGGCCAGTCGCAGATACGCAGTATTTT	CASSLRPVADTQYF
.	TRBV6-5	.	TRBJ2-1	TGTGCCAGTGTAGCGGACCTCTCCTACAATGAGCAGTTCTTC	CASVADLSYNEQFF
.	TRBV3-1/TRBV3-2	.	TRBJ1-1	TGTGCCAGCAGCCAAGAAGTCGGGGGAGCTTTCTTT	CASSQEVGGAFF
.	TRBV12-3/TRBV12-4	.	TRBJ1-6	TGTGCCAGCGTCGGGACTCCAGGTTCACCCCTCCACTTT	CASVGTPGSPLHF
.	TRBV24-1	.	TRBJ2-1	TGTGCCACCAGTGCCTACAGGGTCCCTAGCGGAGATACTTACAATGAGCAGTTCTTC	CATSAYRVPSGDTYNEQFF
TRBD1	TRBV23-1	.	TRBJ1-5	TGCGCCAGCAGTCAATCTAAGTGGGGACAGGGGGCAGCTGCTTATAGCAATCAGCCCCAGCATTTT	CASSQSKWGQGAAAYSNQPQHF